These 22 T cell receptor beta chains came from one sample sequenced in a study of cytomegalovirus exposure and HLA in healthy donors. PCR used 60 Vbeta primers and 13 Jbeta primers. Sequencing used immunoSEQ multiplex PCR; TCRdb keeps in-frame clones, though not all of them. The table includes about 140,000 clones, roughly four fifths detected once. The sequenced sample was PBMCs. These receptors were taken from a woman aged 40 to 49 in good health and CMV-seronegative.

The V call is TRBV25-1, the J call TRBJ2-7; no firm D call. Germline V gives CDR1 MGHDK, CDR2 SYGVNS. The CDR3 totals 13 residues. Between the trimmed V and J ends, which lost 5 bases and 2 bases, there was a span of 10 bases. The CDR3 bases are TGTGCCAGCAGTTCTGGCATCGCCTACGAGCAGTACTTC. Residues: CASSSGIAYEQYF.

The J gene is TRBJ2-7, the V gene TRBV6-1; D is unresolved. CDR3 length: 13 residues. CDR1 is MNHNS and CDR2 is SASEGT in the germline V gene. V dropped 5 bases and J dropped 6 bases, with 14 bases sitting between them. CDR3 nucleotides: TGTGCCAGCAGTTTCCTTACAGTGGGCGAGCAGTACTTC. It is translated as CASSFLTVGEQYF.

The chain carries TRBV15 and TRBJ1-4, with 7 bases identical to TRBD1. Germline CDR1 LNHNV, CDR2 YYDKDF (reference sequence). There are 13 residues in the CDR3. The V gene end was trimmed by 6 bases and the J gene end by 7 bases; junction bases not matched to a gene: 5. The CDR3 region has the DNA TGTGCCACCAGGAGGGGGCCCGGTGAAAAACTGTTTTTT. Protein product: CATRRGPGEKLFF.

This chain joins TRBV5-1 and TRBJ1-2; D unresolved. V was trimmed by 0 bases and J by 8 bases, leaving 8 bases between them. CDR3 length: 12 amino acids. The germline gives CDR1 SGHRS, CDR2 YFSETQ. CDR3: CASSLVTGGYTF. The CDR3 DNA reads as TGCGCCAGCAGCTTGGTTACGGGAGGCTACACCTTC.

CDR3 loop: CASSPTSGTNNEQFF. The DNA of the CDR3 is TGTGCCAGCAGTCCCACTAGCGGGACTAACAATGAGCAGTTCTTC. The chain joins TRBV6-5 to TRBJ2-1, with 10 bases that match TRBD2. Trimming cost V 5 bases and J 5 bases; bases outside gene matches: 6. This CDR3 is built from 15 residues. Germline CDR1 and CDR2: MNHEY and SVGAGI.

The J gene is TRBJ2-5, the V gene TRBV5-4; 10 bases agree with TRBD1. There are 16 residues in the CDR3. Trimming removed 0 bases from V and 11 bases from J; junction bases left unmatched: 13. CDR1 is SGHNT and CDR2 is YYREEE in the germline V gene (reference sequence). DNA of the CDR3: TGTGCCAGCAGCTTGGCCGGGACAGGGGTAAGAGGGGAGCAGTACTTC. Its translation: CASSLAGTGVRGEQYF.

The DNA for the CDR3 is TGCGCCAGCAGCTTGGGACCCGCGGGACTATCCTACGAGCAGTACTTC. Residues: CASSLGPAGLSYEQYF. This chain connects TRBV5-1 to TRBJ2-7, with 7 bases that match TRBD2. Trimming at V came to 0 bases and at J to 1 base, leaving 7 bases not matched to a gene. The germline CDR1 and CDR2 sequences are SGHRS and YFSETQ. This CDR3 has 16 residues.

The chain uses TRBV9 and TRBJ1-1; the D is unclear. Trimming stripped 0 bases from V and 4 bases from J, with 10 bases between. The CDR3 spans 14 residues. Germline assignment: CDR1 SGDLS and CDR2 YYNGEE. This chain's CDR3 is CASSVALGATEAFF. DNA of the CDR3: TGTGCCAGCAGCGTAGCCTTGGGCGCCACTGAAGCTTTCTTT.

The chain joins TRBV28 to TRBJ1-1; possible D gene TRBD1, 5 bases. Deletions cut 8 bases from V and 1 base from J, with 20 bases between. The CDR3 totals 16 residues. Germline V gives CDR1 MDHEN, CDR2 SYDVKM. CDR3 sequence: CASDSRGWYRNTEAFF. CDR3 nucleotides: TGTGCCAGCGATTCCCGGGGGTGGTATAGGAACACTGAAGCTTTCTTT.

This chain connects TRBV14 to TRBJ2-1; 13 bases agree with TRBD2. Per the germline V gene, CDR1 is SGHDN and CDR2 is FVKESK. Losses at the gene ends were 4 bases for V and 10 bases for J; bases not matched to a gene: 16. The CDR3 is 18 residues long. CDR3 bases: TGTGCCAGCAGCCTAAGGATCGAGACTAGCGGGAGGATCAACGAGCAGTTCTTC. Encoded protein: CASSLRIETSGRINEQFF.

This clone was observed a handful of times. The chain joins TRBV30 to TRBJ1-1; 12 nucleotides agree with TRBD1. CDR3 size: 13 residues. CDR1 is GTSNPN, CDR2 SVGIG, per germline (reference sequence). V shed 8 bases and J 5 bases; nucleotides not matched to a gene: 6. The CDR3 here is CAGGQGASTEAFF. CDR3 bases: TGTGCCGGGGGACAGGGGGCGAGTACTGAAGCTTTCTTT.

The chain employs TRBV28 and TRBJ2-4; possible D gene TRBD1, 5 bases. V dropped 6 bases and J dropped 8 bases, with 26 bases sitting between them. CDR1 is MDHEN and CDR2 is SYDVKM in the germline V gene. The CDR3 totals 17 residues. The CDR3 spells CASSSVPRLGALDIQYF. In DNA, the CDR3 is TGTGCCAGCAGCTCCGTACCCCGACTTGGGGCATTGGACATTCAGTACTTC.

The chain has TRBV5-6 and TRBJ2-1, with a possible D match to TRBD2 (5 bases). Germline CDR1 is SGHDT and CDR2 is YYEEEE. The CDR3 loop spans 13 amino acids. Trimming took off 0 bases at V and 7 bases at J, with 8 bases between the two ends. The CDR3: CASSLGGFNEQFF. In DNA form, the CDR3 reads TGTGCCAGCAGCTTGGGAGGGTTTAATGAGCAGTTCTTC.

The rearrangement joins TRBV30 to TRBJ2-1; D unclear. The CDR3 runs to 13 residues. Germline V gives CDR1 GTSNPN, CDR2 SVGIG (reference sequence). The CDR3 here is CGVLAPGNNEQFF. CDR3 sequence (DNA): TGTGGCGTATTGGCTCCAGGAAACAATGAGCAGTTCTTC.

This clone appeared a few times. This chain links TRBV7-2 with TRBJ2-5; 7 positions match TRBD1. The V gene end was trimmed by 3 bases and the J gene end by 2 bases; junction bases not matched to a gene: 6. Per germline, CDR1 SGHTA and CDR2 FQGNSA. This CDR3 contains 15 residues. CDR3 in DNA: TGTGCCAGCAGCTTCACCGGGACAGTACAAGAGACCCAGTACTTC. Protein: CASSFTGTVQETQYF.

A single count supports this clone. The V call is TRBV7-2, the J call TRBJ2-3; 10 bases line up with TRBD2. V dropped 5 bases and J dropped 6; count of bases not matched to a gene: 11. The CDR3 spans 16 residues. The germline CDR1 and CDR2 sequences are SGHTA and FQGNSA. CDR3 protein: CASSLSGRAAVDTQYF. CDR3 DNA: TGTGCCAGCAGCCTAAGCGGGAGGGCCGCGGTCGATACGCAGTATTTT.

The chain uses TRBV30 and TRBJ1-5; 10 nucleotides line up with TRBD1. The CDR3 consists of 14 residues. J was trimmed by 2 bases and V by 3 bases; bases with no gene match: 1. Looked up from germline, CDR1 is GTSNPN and CDR2 is SVGIG (reference sequence). CDR3 region: CAWRGTGGNQPQHF. CDR3 coding DNA: TGTGCCTGGAGAGGGACAGGGGGCAATCAGCCCCAGCATTTT.

The chain carries TRBV4-2 and TRBJ2-3; a weak D match, TRBD2 (8 bases). The CDR3 is made up of 16 amino acids. Trimming took off 1 base at V and 4 bases at J, with 15 bases between the two ends. Germline CDR1 LGHNA, CDR2 YNFKEQ. This CDR3 is CASSQVPGRGPDTQYF. CDR3 nucleotides: TGTGCCAGCAGCCAAGTTCCCGGGAGGGGGCCAGATACGCAGTATTTT.

The gene calls are TRBV7-3 and TRBJ2-3; D not resolved. Germline V lookup: CDR1 SGHTA, CDR2 FQGTGA. Between the trimmed V and J ends, which lost 6 bases and 3 bases, there was a span of 10 bases. The CDR3 contains 13 residues. CDR3 sequence: CASSSARTDTQYF. The DNA of the CDR3 is TGTGCCAGCAGTTCCGCTAGGACAGATACGCAGTATTTT.

The rearrangement uses TRBV18 and TRBJ1-2; 7 bases match TRBD1. This CDR3 has 15 amino acids. V gave up 3 bases and J gave up 4 bases; unmatched junction bases: 8. Germline V gene lookup returns CDR1 KGHSH and CDR2 LQKENI. The CDR3 here is CASSPLTGAPYGYTF. The DNA for the CDR3 is TGTGCCAGCTCACCCCTTACAGGGGCGCCCTATGGCTACACCTTC.

V gene TRBV4-3 combines with J gene TRBJ1-1, with 12 bases matching TRBD1. CDR1 is LGHNA and CDR2 is YSLEER in the germline V gene. The junction had 4 bases not matched to a gene; V was cut back by 4 bases and J by 1 base. The CDR3 runs 16 residues. The CDR3 spells CASSRDRGRGNTEAFF. The CDR3 DNA reads as TGCGCCAGCAGCCGGGACAGGGGGCGCGGGAACACTGAAGCTTTCTTT.

The chain carries TRBV28 and TRBJ2-7, with D unresolved. V dropped 4 bases and J dropped 2 bases, with 15 bases sitting between them. Germline V lookup: CDR1 MDHEN, CDR2 SYDVKM. This CDR3 is built from 15 residues. The DNA for the CDR3 is TGTGCCAGCAGTTCCCCTAGGCTTTCTCCCTACGAGCAGTACTTC. Translated: CASSSPRLSPYEQYF. Using reference TRBV28 and TRBJ2-7 for the parts outside the CDR3, the full variable domain is DVKVTQSSRYLVKRTGEKVFLECVQDMDHENMFWYRQDPGLGLRLIYFSYDVKMKEKGDIPEGYSVSREKKERFSLILESASTNQTSMYLCASSSPRLSPYEQYFGPGTRLTVT.